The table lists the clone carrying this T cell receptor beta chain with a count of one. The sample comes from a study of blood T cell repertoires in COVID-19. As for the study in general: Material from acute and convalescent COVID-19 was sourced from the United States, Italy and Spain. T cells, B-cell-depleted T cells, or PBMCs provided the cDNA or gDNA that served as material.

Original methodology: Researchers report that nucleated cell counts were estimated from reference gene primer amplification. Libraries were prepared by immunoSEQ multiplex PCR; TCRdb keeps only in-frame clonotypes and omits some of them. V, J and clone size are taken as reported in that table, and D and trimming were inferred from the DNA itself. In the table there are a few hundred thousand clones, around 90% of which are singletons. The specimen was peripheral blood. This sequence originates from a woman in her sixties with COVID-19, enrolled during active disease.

The CDR3 DNA reads TGCGCCAGCAGCCGCGGACAGGGGGATGCCTCTGGGGCCAACGTCCTGACTTTC. Protein sequence: CASSRGQGDASGANVLTF. The rearrangement links TRBV4-1 to TRBJ2-6, with 10 bases identical to TRBD1. The germline CDR1 and CDR2 sequences are MGHRA and YSYEKL. CDR3 length equals 18 residues. V shed 4 bases, J shed 0 bases, and the junction held 6 bases outside the gene matches.